One TCR beta chain is described in this entry. The antigen this receptor binds is unknown. Nothing much larger sits one base from this clone, and base qualities are not available. The CDR3 regions of human TCRbeta chains were subjected to immunosequencing. As for how the authors treated the data: Repertoire TCRs were matched against a reference library of SARS-CoV-2-specific TCRs generated with the MIRA antigen-specificity platform. Breadth meant the fraction of unique TCRs that were SARS-CoV-2-associated, whereas depth meant the fraction of total T cells that were SARS-CoV-2-associated. Using the MIRA data, each spike-specific TCR was assigned both to the spike region to which the TCR was reactive and to a CD4 or CD8 class. Log10-transformed breadth and depth values were compared by one-way ANOVA with Sidak's multiple comparisons tests. TCRdb mirrors the immuneACCESS table, restricted to in-frame sequences. Some clones are absent from its copies; in checked studies, under half trace to an unresolved V gene, and the reason for the others is unknown. V and J calls and clone size are those listed in that table; D and trimming were worked out from the DNA. A total of around 140,000 clones appear in this sample, roughly 92% of them only once. The leading ten clones occupy around 3.5% of the sample.

The CDR3, cysteine through phenylalanine, is 19 amino acids long. Only the CDR3 portion is preserved as DNA: 57 bases, with reading frame beginning at the first base. The germline V end is reduced by 5 bases and the J end by 0 bases; junction bases left unmatched: 14. Sequences SGHAT (CDR1) and FQNNGV (CDR2) are obtained from the germline V gene. This sample is drawn from a study of T cell responses to AZD1222 COVID-19 vaccine (dated by TCRdb to the early 2020s). For the wider study: TCR sequencing was performed for 230 to 250 trial participants, of whom around 200 were given two doses of AZD1222 and about 25 were given two doses of MenACWY control vaccine. Enrollment into the trials was organized by age into subgroups of 18-55, 56-69 and 70-plus years, and those subgroups contained approximately 150, 30 and 60 TCR-sequenced participants, respectively. Overall study outcomes, separate from this receptor: In the small 56-69-year group, the increase in depth fell short of significance, most likely because of low power. A significant rise in spike-specific TCR breadth and depth was observed after two AZD1222 doses relative to day 0 and relative to MenACWY recipients. Most participants were white British and females outnumbered males, and the authors suggested that clonal diversity may have been underestimated. No day 14 peak-response samples were available, so repertoires were characterized only after the peak T cell response. Conclusions about previously exposed vaccinees are limited, since just a handful of AZD1222 recipients were seropositive for SARS-CoV-2 at baseline. CD4 TCRs associated with the vaccine covered the entire spike protein, and the dominant responses were in regions 160-218 and 743-854. Epitopes outside the regions mutated in the B.1.351 and B.1.1.7 variants were reportedly recognized by nearly half of the unique spike-specific TCRs.

Sample time point, as interpreted from the label and publication: about 28 days (+/-7) after the second vaccine dose. AZD1222 recipients given second doses at about 4 weeks or at about 12 weeks were pooled, since spike-specific TCR depth and breadth were not found to differ between the two schedules. Samples from vaccinated people were obtained from the UK trials COV001 and COV002, which included a single-blind randomized controlled phase 2/3 trial of AZD1222 (ChAdOx1 nCoV-19) in healthy adults. Trial participant PBMC samples were collected at day 0 and day 28 after the second dose for TCRbeta chain sequencing.

The chain links TRBV11-2 with TRBJ2-3; the central 10 bases match TRBD2. Source: peripheral blood, taken 28 days after the second AZD1222 dose. The sequence came from an adult who received the AZD1222 COVID-19 vaccine. The DNA sequence reads TGTGCCAGCAGCATAGGGCTACGAGCGGGAGGGCCGAGCACAGATACGCAGTATTTT. It translates to CASSIGLRAGGPSTDTQYF.